This T cell receptor (beta chain) is from a study of CD8+ T cells in alopecia areata. At the level of the study: Patients in the study were on tofacitinib for 6 to 18 months, then off it for 6 months. Study results and caveats: Because one nonresponder was included, the link of baseline CD8+ expansion to response is considered uncertain.

Treatment noted: oral pan-JAK inhibitor, 5-10 mg twice daily. RNA extraction was followed by reverse transcription into cDNA, which acted as the sequencing template. TCRdb's table, derived via immunoSEQ multiplex PCR, lists solely in-frame clones and lacks some. Seen here are under 250,000 clones, approximately 65% observed once, and the top ten hold 1.2%. With respect to this clone: The antigen is unknown.

This receptor was obtained from a human donor with alopecia areata. The starting material was CD4+ T cells sorted from blood, obtained at roughly week 45, from a patient treated with tofacitinib.

The DNA of the CDR3 is TGCAGTTCCCAAGGGGGACTCGGCACAGATACGCAGTATTTT. Protein product: CSSQGGLGTDTQYF. This chain links TRBV29-1 with TRBJ2-3; the D call may be TRBD1 or TRBD2 (6 bases each). The CDR3 extends over 14 amino acids. Germline V gene data show CDR1 as SQVTM and CDR2 as ANQGSEA.